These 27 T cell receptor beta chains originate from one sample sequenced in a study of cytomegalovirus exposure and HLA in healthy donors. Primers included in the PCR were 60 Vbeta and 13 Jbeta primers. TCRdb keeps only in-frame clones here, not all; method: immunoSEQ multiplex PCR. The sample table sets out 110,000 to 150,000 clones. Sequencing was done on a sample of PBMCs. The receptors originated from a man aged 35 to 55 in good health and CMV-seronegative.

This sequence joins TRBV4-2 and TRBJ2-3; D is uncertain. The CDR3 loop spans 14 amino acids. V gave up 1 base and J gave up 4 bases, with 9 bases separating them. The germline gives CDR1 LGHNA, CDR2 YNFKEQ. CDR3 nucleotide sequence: TGTGCCAGCAGCCAAGCTGGGCGAGCAGATACGCAGTATTTT. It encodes CASSQAGRADTQYF.

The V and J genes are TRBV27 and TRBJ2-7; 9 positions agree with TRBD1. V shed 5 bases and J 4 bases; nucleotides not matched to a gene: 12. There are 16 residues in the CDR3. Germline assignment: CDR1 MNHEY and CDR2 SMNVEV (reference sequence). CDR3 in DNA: TGTGCCAGCAGTAAAAGTTCCACAGGGGGCGGATACGAGCAGTACTTC. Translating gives CASSKSSTGGGYEQYF.

CDR3 sequence (DNA): TGTGCCAGCAGCTACGCCGGGACAGGGTTCGAGACCCAGTACTTC. Amino acid sequence: CASSYAGTGFETQYF. The V gene is TRBV7-2, the J gene TRBJ2-5; TRBD1 matches at 9 bases. The germline gives CDR1 SGHTA, CDR2 FQGNSA. The ends lost 4 bases at V and 5 bases at J; junction bases unmatched: 8. This CDR3 spans 15 amino acids. Combining the CDR3 with reference TRBV7-2 and TRBJ2-5 gives the whole variable domain GAGVSQSPSNKVTEKGKDVELRCDPISGHTALYWYRQSLGQGLEFLIYFQGNSAPDKSGLPSDRFSAERTGGSVSTLTIQRTQQEDSAVYLCASSYAGTGFETQYFGPGTRLLVL.

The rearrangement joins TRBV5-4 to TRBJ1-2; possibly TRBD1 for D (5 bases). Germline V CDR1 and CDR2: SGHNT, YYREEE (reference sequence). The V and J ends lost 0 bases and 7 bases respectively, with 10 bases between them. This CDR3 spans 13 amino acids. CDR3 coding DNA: TGTGCCAGCAGCTTGGTCAGGGAGGGTGGCTACACCTTC. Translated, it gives CASSLVREGGYTF.

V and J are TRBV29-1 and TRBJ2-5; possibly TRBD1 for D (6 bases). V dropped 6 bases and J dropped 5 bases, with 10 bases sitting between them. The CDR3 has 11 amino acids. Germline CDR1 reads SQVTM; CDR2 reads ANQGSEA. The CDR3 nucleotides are TGCAGCGTCACAGGGTTGGAGACCCAGTACTTC. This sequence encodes CSVTGLETQYF.

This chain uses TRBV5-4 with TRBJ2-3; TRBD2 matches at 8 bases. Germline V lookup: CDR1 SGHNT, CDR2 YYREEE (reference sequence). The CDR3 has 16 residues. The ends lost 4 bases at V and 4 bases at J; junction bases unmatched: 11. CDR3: CASSPPPRGAPDTQYF. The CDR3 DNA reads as TGTGCCAGCAGCCCCCCTCCGCGGGGGGCCCCAGATACGCAGTATTTT.

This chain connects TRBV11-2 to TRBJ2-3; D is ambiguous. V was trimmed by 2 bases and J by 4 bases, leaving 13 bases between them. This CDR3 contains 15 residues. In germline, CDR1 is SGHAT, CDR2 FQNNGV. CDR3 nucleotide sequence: TGTGCCAGCAGCTTAAATGGCAGAAATTCAGATACGCAGTATTTT. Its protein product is CASSLNGRNSDTQYF.

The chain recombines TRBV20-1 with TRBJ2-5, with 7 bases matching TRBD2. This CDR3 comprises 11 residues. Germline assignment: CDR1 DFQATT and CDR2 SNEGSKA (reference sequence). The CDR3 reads CTTGGQETQYF. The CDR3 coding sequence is TGCACAACGGGGGGCCAAGAGACCCAGTACTTC.

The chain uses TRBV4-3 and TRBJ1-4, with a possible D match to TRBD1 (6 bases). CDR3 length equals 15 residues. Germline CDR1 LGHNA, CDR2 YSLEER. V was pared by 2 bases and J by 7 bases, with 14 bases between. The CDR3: CASSQSQGYSEKLFF. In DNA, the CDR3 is TGCGCCAGCAGCCAATCTCAGGGGTATAGTGAAAAACTGTTTTTT.

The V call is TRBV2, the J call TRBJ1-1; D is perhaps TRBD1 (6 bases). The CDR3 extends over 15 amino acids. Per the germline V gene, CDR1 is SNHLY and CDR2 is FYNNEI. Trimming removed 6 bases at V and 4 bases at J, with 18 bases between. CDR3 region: CASSPTGGQVTEAFF. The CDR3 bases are TGTGCCAGCAGCCCCACGGGGGGGCAGGTCACTGAAGCTTTCTTT.

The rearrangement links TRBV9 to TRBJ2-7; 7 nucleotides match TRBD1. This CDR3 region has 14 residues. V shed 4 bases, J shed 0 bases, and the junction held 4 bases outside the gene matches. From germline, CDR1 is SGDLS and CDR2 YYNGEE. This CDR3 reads CASSSRDSSYEQYF. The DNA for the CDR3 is TGTGCCAGCAGCAGCCGGGACAGCTCCTACGAGCAGTACTTC.

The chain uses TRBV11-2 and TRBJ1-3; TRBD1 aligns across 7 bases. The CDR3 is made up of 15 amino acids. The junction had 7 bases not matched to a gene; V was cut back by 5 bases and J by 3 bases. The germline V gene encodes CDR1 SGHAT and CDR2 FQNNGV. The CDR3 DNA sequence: TGTGCCAGCAGCGCCACAGGGGTAGGTGGAAACACCATATATTTT. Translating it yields CASSATGVGGNTIYF.

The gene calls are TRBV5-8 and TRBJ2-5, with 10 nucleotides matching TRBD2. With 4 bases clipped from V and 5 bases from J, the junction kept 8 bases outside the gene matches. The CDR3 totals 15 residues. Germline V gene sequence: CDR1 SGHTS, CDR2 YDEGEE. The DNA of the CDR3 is TGTGCCAGCAGCCCAGATAAAGCGGGAGGGGAGACCCAGTACTTC. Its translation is CASSPDKAGGETQYF.

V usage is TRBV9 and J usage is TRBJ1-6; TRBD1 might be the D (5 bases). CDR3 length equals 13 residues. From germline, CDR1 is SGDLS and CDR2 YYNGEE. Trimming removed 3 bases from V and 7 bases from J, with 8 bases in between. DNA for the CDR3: TGTGCCAGCAGCGGCAGGGAAAATTCACCCCTCCACTTT. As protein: CASSGRENSPLHF.

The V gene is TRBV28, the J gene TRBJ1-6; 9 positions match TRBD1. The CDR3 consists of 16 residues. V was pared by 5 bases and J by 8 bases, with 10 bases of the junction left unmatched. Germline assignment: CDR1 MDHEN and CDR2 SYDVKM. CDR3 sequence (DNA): TGTGCCAGCAGTCCGCCGGGACAGGGACTGTATTCACCCCTCCACTTT. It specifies CASSPPGQGLYSPLHF.

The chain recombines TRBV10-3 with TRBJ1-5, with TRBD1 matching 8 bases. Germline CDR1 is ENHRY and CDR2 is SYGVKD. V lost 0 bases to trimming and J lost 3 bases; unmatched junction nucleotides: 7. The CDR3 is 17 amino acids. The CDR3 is CAISESAPGQANQPQHF. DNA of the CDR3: TGTGCCATCAGTGAGTCAGCCCCGGGACAGGCCAATCAGCCCCAGCATTTT.

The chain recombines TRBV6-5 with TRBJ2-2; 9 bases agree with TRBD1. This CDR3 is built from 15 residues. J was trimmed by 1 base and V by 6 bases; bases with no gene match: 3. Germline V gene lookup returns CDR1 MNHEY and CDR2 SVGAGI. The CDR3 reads CASRTTGGNTGELFF. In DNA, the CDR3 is TGTGCCAGCAGGACGACAGGGGGGAACACCGGGGAGCTGTTTTTT.

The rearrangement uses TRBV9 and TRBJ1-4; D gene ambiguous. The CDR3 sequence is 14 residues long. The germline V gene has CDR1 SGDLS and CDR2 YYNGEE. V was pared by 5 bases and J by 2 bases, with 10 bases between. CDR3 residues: CASSAGNTNEKLFF. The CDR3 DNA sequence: TGTGCCAGCAGTGCGGGGAACACTAATGAAAAACTGTTTTTT.

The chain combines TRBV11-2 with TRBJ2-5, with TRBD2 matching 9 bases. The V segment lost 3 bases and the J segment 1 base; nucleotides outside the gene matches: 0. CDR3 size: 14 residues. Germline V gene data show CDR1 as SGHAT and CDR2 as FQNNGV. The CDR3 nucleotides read TGTGCCAGCAGCTTTAGCGGGGGCCAAGAGACCCAGTACTTC. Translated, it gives CASSFSGGQETQYF. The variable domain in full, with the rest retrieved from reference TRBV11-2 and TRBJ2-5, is EAGVAQSPRYKIIEKRQSVAFWCNPISGHATLYWYQQILGQGPKLLIQFQNNGVVDDSQLPKDRFSAERLKGVDSTLKIQPAKLEDSAVYLCASSFSGGQETQYFGPGTRLLVL.

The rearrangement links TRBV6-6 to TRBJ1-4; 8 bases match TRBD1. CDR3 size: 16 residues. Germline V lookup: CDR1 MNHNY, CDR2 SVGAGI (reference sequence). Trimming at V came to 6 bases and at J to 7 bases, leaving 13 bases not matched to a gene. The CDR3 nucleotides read TGTGCCAGCAGGTTTCTCAGGGGGCGCGGGGGTGAAAAACTGTTTTTT. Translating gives CASRFLRGRGGEKLFF.

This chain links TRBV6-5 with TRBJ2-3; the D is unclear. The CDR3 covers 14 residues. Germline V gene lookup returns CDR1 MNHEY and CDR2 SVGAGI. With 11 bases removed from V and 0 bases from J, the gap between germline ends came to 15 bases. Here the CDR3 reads CAVSQMFSTDTQYF. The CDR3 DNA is TGTGCCGTTTCCCAAATGTTTAGCACAGATACGCAGTATTTT.

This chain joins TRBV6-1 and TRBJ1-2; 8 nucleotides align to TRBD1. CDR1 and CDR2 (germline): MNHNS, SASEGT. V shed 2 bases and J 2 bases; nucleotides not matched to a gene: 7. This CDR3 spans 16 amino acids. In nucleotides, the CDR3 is TGTGCCAGCAGTGAACTTTTGACAGGGGTAAACTATGGCTACACCTTC. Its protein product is CASSELLTGVNYGYTF.

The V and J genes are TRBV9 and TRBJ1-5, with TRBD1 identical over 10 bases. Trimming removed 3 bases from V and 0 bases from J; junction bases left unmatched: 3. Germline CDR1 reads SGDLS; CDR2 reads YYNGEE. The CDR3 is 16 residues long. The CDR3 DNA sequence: TGTGCCAGCAGCGCCGGGACAGGGGATAGCAATCAGCCCCAGCATTTT. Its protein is CASSAGTGDSNQPQHF. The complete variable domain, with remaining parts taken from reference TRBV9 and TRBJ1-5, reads DSGVTQTPKHLITATGQRVTLRCSPRSGDLSVYWYQQSLDQGLQFLIQYYNGEERAKGNILERFSAQQFPDLHSELNLSSLELGDSALYFCASSAGTGDSNQPQHFGDGTRLSIL.

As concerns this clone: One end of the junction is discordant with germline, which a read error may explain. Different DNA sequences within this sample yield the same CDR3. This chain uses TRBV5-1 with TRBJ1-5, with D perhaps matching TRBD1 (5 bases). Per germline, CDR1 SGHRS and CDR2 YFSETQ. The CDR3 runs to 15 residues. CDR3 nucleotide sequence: TGCGCCAGCAGTTTGGGAACAGGTCAGAAACAGCCCCAGCATTTT. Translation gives CASSLGTGQKQPQHF.

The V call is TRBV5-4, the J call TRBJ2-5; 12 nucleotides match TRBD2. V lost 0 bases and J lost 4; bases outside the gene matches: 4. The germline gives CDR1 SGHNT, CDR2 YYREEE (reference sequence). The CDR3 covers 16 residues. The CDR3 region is CASSLGSSGGVETQYF. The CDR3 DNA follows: TGTGCCAGCAGCTTGGGGTCTAGCGGGGGGGTAGAGACCCAGTACTTC.

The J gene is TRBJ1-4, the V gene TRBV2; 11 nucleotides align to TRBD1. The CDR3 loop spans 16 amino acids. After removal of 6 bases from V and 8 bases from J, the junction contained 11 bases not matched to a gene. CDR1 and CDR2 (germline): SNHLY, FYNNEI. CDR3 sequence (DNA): TGTGCCAGCAGACCCAGGACAGGGGGCGTGGGGGAAAAACTGTTTTTT. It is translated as CASRPRTGGVGEKLFF.

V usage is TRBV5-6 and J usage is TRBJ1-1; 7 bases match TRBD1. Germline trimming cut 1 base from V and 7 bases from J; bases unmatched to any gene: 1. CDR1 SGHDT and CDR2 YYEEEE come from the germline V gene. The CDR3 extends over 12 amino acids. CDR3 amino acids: CASSLNRGEAFF. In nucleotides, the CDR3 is TGTGCCAGCAGCTTGAACAGGGGTGAAGCTTTCTTT. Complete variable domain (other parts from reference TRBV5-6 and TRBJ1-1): DAGVTQSPTHLIKTRGQQVTLRCSPKSGHDTVSWYQQALGQGPQFIFQYYEEEERQRGNFPDRFSGHQFPNYSSELNVNALLLGDSALYLCASSLNRGEAFFGQGTRLTVV.